This TCR beta chain is drawn from a study of blood T cell repertoires in COVID-19. Trimming removed 1 base from V and 7 bases from J; junction bases left unmatched: 10. The CDR3 length is 16 residues. In germline, CDR1 is LNHDA, CDR2 SQIVND (reference sequence). As originally analysed: Scientists estimated how many nucleated cells there were by amplifying reference gene primers. Using immunoSEQ multiplex PCR, the repertoire was profiled, and TCRdb retains in-frame clones only, with some absent. The DNA gave D and trimming, while V, J and clone size come from that table. The sample carries under 150,000 clones, approximately 80% recorded once.

The receptor was isolated from a man aged 35 to 55 with active or convalescent COVID-19. Material: peripheral blood. The genes are TRBV19 and TRBJ1-5; 7 bases map to TRBD1. The CDR3 loop reads CASSIVFGQGEQPQHF. CDR3 nucleotide sequence: TGTGCCAGTAGTATAGTCTTTGGGCAGGGGGAACAGCCCCAGCATTTT.